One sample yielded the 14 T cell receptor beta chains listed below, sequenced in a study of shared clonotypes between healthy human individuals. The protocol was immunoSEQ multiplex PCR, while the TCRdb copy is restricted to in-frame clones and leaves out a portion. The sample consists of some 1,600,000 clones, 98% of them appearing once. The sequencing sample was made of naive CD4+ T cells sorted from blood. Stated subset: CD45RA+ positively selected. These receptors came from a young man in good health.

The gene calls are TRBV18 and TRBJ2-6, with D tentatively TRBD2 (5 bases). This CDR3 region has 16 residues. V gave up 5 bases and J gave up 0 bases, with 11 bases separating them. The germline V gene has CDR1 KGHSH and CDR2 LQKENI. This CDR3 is CASSGMGSSGANVLTF. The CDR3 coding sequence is TGTGCCAGCTCAGGTATGGGGAGCTCTGGGGCCAACGTCCTGACTTTC.

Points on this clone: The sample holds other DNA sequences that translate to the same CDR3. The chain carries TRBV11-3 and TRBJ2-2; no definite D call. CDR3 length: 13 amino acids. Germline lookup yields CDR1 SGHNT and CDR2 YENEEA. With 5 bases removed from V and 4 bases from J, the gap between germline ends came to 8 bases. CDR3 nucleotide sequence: TGTGCCAGCAGCCTAGTGGCCACCGGGGAGCTGTTTTTT. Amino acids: CASSLVATGELFF.

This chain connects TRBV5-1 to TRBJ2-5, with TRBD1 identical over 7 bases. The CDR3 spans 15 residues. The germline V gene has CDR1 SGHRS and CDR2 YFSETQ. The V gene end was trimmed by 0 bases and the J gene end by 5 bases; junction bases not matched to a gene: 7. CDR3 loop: CASSLGMTGRETQYF. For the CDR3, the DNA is TGCGCCAGCAGCTTGGGGATGACAGGGCGGGAGACCCAGTACTTC. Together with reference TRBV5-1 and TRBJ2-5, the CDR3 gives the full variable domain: KAGVTQTPRYLIKTRGQQVTLSCSPISGHRSVSWYQQTPGQGLQFLFEYFSETQRNKGNFPGRFSGRQFSNSRSEMNVSTLELGDSALYLCASSLGMTGRETQYFGPGTRLLVL.

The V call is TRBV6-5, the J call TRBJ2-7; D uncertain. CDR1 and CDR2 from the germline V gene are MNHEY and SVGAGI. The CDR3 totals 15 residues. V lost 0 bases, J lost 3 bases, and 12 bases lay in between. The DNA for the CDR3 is TGTGCCAGCAGTTACTCTAGAACTACACTCTACGAGCAGTACTTC. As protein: CASSYSRTTLYEQYF.

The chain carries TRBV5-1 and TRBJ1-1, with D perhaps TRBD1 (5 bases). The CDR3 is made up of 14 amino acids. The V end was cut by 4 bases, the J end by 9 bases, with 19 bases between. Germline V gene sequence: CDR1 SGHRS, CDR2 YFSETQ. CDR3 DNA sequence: TGCGCCAGCAGCCCCCGGGACTCCCTCGCCCAAGCTTTCTTT. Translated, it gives CASSPRDSLAQAFF.

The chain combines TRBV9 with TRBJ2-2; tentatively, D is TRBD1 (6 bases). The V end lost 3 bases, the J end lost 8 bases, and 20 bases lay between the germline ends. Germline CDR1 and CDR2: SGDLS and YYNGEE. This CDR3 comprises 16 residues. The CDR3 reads CASSAHRVEVSGELFF. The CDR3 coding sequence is TGTGCCAGCAGCGCCCACAGGGTTGAGGTGTCGGGGGAGCTGTTTTTT.

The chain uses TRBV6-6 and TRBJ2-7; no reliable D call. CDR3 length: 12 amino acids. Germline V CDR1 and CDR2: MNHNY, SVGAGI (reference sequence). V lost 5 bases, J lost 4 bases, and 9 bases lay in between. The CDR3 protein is CASSTHGYEQYF. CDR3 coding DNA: TGTGCCAGCAGTACCCACGGATACGAGCAGTACTTC.

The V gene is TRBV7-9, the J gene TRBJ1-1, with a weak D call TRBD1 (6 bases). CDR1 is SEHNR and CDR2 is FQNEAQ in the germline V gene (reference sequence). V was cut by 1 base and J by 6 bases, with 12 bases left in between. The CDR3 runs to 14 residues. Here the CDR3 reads CASSLGDTRAEAFF. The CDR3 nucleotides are TGTGCCAGCAGCTTAGGGGACACTCGGGCTGAAGCTTTCTTT.

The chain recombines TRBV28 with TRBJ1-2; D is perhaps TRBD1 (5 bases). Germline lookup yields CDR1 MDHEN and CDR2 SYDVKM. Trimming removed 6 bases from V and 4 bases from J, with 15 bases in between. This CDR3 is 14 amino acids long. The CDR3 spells CASRGPGPTYGYTF. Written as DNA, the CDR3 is TGTGCCAGCAGGGGTCCGGGACCAACCTATGGCTACACCTTC.

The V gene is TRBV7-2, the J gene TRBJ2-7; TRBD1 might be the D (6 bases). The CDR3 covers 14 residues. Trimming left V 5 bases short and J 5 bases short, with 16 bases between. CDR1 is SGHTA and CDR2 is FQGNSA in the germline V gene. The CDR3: CASSGRTVGDEQYF. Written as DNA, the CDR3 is TGTGCCAGCAGCGGGCGGACAGTCGGGGACGAGCAGTACTTC.

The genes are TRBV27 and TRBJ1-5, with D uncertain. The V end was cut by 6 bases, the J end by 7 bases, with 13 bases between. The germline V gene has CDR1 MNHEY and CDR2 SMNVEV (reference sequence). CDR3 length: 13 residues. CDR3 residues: CASSSGRWQPQHF. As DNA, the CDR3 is TGTGCCAGCAGCTCCGGACGGTGGCAGCCCCAGCATTTT.

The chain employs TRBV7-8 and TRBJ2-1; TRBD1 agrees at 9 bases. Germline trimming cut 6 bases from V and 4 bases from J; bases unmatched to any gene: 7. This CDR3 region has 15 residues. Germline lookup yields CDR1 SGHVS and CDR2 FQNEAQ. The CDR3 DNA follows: TGTGCCAGCAGTCAACAGGGGGCTAGTTACAATGAGCAGTTCTTC. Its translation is CASSQQGASYNEQFF.

Here the CDR3 DNA reads TGTGCCAGCAGCTTACAGGGGGCGATGTACGAGCAGTACTTC. It is translated as CASSLQGAMYEQYF. The chain has TRBV11-2 and TRBJ2-7; 8 nucleotides align to TRBD1. V lost 2 bases to trimming and J lost 4 bases; unmatched junction nucleotides: 4. The CDR3 runs to 14 residues. The germline gives CDR1 SGHAT, CDR2 FQNNGV.

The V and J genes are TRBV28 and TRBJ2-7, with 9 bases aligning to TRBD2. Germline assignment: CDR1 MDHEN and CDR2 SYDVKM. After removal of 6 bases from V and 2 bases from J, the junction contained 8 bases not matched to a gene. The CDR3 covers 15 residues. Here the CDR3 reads CASSLSGSRTYEQYF. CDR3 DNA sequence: TGTGCCAGCAGCCTTAGCGGGAGTCGTACCTACGAGCAGTACTTC.